This T cell receptor beta chain was sequenced in a study of T cells in Graves' hyperthyroidism and ophthalmopathy (dated 2019 in TCRdb). The study in broad terms: Peripheral blood was collected at initial diagnosis, before any treatment. To identify TCR V-J signatures that set the groups apart, the researchers used a discovery cohort of about a hundred patients, made up of approximately 43 with Graves' ophthalmopathy and some 60 with stable Graves' hyperthyroidism. The 75 to 100 discovery patients were divided at random into training and test sets in a 7:3 ratio. An independent validation cohort of about 19 hyperthyroidism patients and roughly 16 patients who later progressed to ophthalmopathy tested prospective prediction of ophthalmopathy. Thyroid tissue and blood T-cell repertoires from six Graves' hyperthyroidism patients were also compared in the study. Once sampling was done, hyperthyroidism patients were given methimazole at a starting dose of 30 mg daily, whereas ophthalmopathy patients were given high-dose intravenous methylprednisolone. The paper reports TCR Vbeta CDR3 sequencing of over 130 peripheral blood samples: 40 to 45 ophthalmopathy, 75 to 80 hyperthyroidism and roughly 17 progressor patients.

This clonotype was detected ten times or more. No antigen is known for it. Base qualities are not at hand, and no much larger clone is one base apart. Moderately to severely active disease, a Clinical Activity Score of at least 3, a NOSPECS grade of at least 4, and a duration under 3 months were present in ophthalmopathy patients. Exclusion was applied to patients with uncontrolled infections, other autoimmune diseases, pregnancy or lactation. Diagnoses relied on clinical symptoms, serum thyroxine and TRAb, thyroid ultrasound and orbital computed tomography. PBMCs were isolated from approximately 10 ml of fresh peripheral blood by Ficoll-Paque density gradient centrifugation. Trizol reagent was used to extract total RNA, and RNA quality was then checked on an Agilent 2100 Bioanalyzer. TCR beta CDR3 regions were amplified from RNA transcripts. A first-round RT-PCR of the TCR CDR3 used the HTBI primer set with the Qiagen OneStep RT-PCR kit. Libraries were constructed in a second round of multiplex PCR, after which size selection and purification were carried out. Paired-end sequencing of the libraries was performed with 100 bp reads on an Illumina HiSeq2000. Per the authors' processing: Raw data were processed with SOAPnuke, discarding reads with adapters, uncalled bases, mean Phred below 15, or no exact constant-primer or identifier match. High-quality paired reads were merged using COPE v1.2.5, and each unique nucleotide sequence was defined as a clonotype. MiTCR v1.1 was used to align clonotypes to the IMGT TRBV, TRBD and TRBJ reference segments. Analysis was restricted to V-J combinations with a frequency above 0.0001, which covered 99.2% of repertoires. The TCS score was defined as F50 (clonal expansion) divided by E x V (chaos), with BLOSUM62-based TCRdist calculated between CDR3 peptides within each V-J. Welch's t-statistics and random forest reduced fewer than 600 V-J features to 13, which were used in a naive Bayes classifier (R e1071). TCRdb trimmed the raw reads at Q25, called clones with MiXCR and kept productive beta chains. Identical CDR3 protein sequences are pooled into one entry, listed with their most common genes and DNA. TCRdb's processing, not the authors' own work, is the source of the V and J calls. The sample includes almost 250,000 distinct CDR3 sequences, with about 25% observed a single time. Approximately 35% of the sample belongs to the ten largest clones.

What the authors observed across the whole study: In validation, progression to ophthalmopathy was predicted by the model with more than 65% sensitivity and about 72% specificity, a median of around 5.9 months before onset. No statistical method was used to set the sample size in advance, and investigators knew the group allocation. Most expanded thyroid clonotypes (frequency above 0.001) were also found in blood, which suggests that blood repertoires may mirror thyroid immune responses. In cross-validation, a model built on a 13 V-J signature told ophthalmopathy apart from stable hyperthyroidism with 85% to 90% sensitivity and about 81% specificity, and in testing the same model reached 80%/75%.

The germline V gene (reference sequence) gives CDR1 as DFQATT and CDR2 as SNEGSKA. The CDR3 spans 14 residues, from the cysteine through the phenylalanine. This entry keeps only the CDR3 DNA: 42 bases, framed from base 1. The V and J ends are trimmed by 5 bases and 5 bases, leaving 19 bases between them. Material: blood. The V and J genes are TRBV20-1 and TRBJ2-7; TRBD2 might be the D gene, on 5 matching bases. The clonotype comes from a woman aged 35 to 49 with Graves' ophthalmopathy. Read as DNA, the sequence is TGCAGTGCTCGACGGGAATTGGATTTAAACGAGCAGTACTTC. Its product reads: CSARRELDLNEQYF.